The 8 T cell receptor beta chains given below trace back to one sample, sequenced in a study of T-cell memory formation after mild COVID-19. TCRdb analysed the 5' RACE reads with MiXCR anew, one entry per CDR3 protein. The data show about 400,000 distinct CDR3 sequences, with 24% seen just once and 8.8% held by the top ten. The material sequenced was PBMCs or a T cell subset sorted from them (not recorded which). These receptors came from an adult woman who had mild COVID-19 (a few samples of this study predate the infection). Cell type and time point are not known.

V is TRBV30 and J is TRBJ1-3; tentatively, D is TRBD1 (5 bases). CDR1 is GTSNPN and CDR2 is SVGIG in the germline V gene (reference sequence). This CDR3 spans 12 amino acids. V dropped 4 bases and J dropped 4 bases, with 8 bases sitting between them. The CDR3 DNA reads as TGTGCCTGGACAGGGTCGGGAAACACCATATATTTT. Translated: CAWTGSGNTIYF.

The V gene is TRBV18, the J gene TRBJ2-7; 8 bases align to TRBD1. The germline V gene encodes CDR1 KGHSH and CDR2 LQKENI. Losses at the gene ends were 2 bases for V and 3 bases for J; bases not matched to a gene: 12. This CDR3 contains 17 residues. CDR3 protein: CASSPRLTGGTGYEQYF. The CDR3, as DNA: TGTGCCAGCTCACCAAGACTTACAGGGGGAACGGGCTACGAGCAGTACTTC.

The chain carries TRBV12-3 or TRBV12-4 and TRBJ1-5, with D perhaps TRBD1 (5 bases). The CDR3 consists of 14 residues. The ends were cut back, 1 base at V and 6 bases at J, with 10 bases in the middle. The CDR3 region has the DNA TGTGCCAGCAGTTTAGAGGCAGGGTTTCAGCCCCAGCATTTT. Translation: CASSLEAGFQPQHF.

The rearrangement links TRBV7-2 to TRBJ2-1, with 11 nucleotides matching TRBD2. V dropped 4 bases and J dropped 7; count of bases not matched to a gene: 9. CDR3 length equals 16 residues. CDR1 and CDR2 from the germline V gene are SGHTA and FQGNSA. The DNA of the CDR3 is TGTGCCAGCAGCTCACGACCGGGACTAGCGGTTAATGAGCAGTTCTTC. It is translated as CASSSRPGLAVNEQFF.

The V call is TRBV6-5, the J call TRBJ2-6, with D perhaps TRBD1 or TRBD2 (6 bases each). Germline lookup yields CDR1 MNHEY and CDR2 SVGAGI. CDR3 size: 16 residues. Trimming pared 6 bases from V and 1 base from J, leaving 13 bases between. CDR3 region: CASSPGGGSGANVLTF. Written as DNA, the CDR3 is TGTGCCAGCAGCCCCGGAGGGGGGTCTGGGGCCAACGTCCTGACTTTC.

This clonotype has just one count. The rearrangement uses TRBV6-6 and TRBJ1-2, with TRBD1 as a possible D gene (5 bases). Germline CDR1 MNHNY, CDR2 SVGAGI (reference sequence). The CDR3 covers 15 residues. The ends were cut back, 8 bases at V and 4 bases at J, with 20 bases in the middle. The CDR3 is CASRNMGGVGYGYTF. In DNA form, the CDR3 reads TGTGCCAGCCGTAATATGGGGGGGGTAGGCTATGGCTACACCTTC.

The chain links TRBV29-1 to TRBJ2-5, with D possibly being TRBD1 or TRBD2 (6 bases each). CDR1 is SQVTM and CDR2 is ANQGSEA in the germline V gene. V lost 7 bases, J lost 4 bases, and 16 bases lay in between. The CDR3 consists of 13 residues. The CDR3 DNA reads TGCAGCGCGAGGGGGGCGAGAGGAGAGACCCAGTACTTC. Its protein is CSARGARGETQYF.

This chain uses TRBV24-1 with TRBJ1-1; no reliable D call. The germline gives CDR1 KGHDR, CDR2 SFDVKD. V gave up 4 bases and J gave up 0 bases, with 5 bases separating them. The CDR3 is 13 amino acids. The CDR3 here is CATSENLNTEAFF. DNA for the CDR3: TGTGCCACCAGTGAGAACTTGAACACTGAAGCTTTCTTT.